Shown below are 18 T cell receptor beta chains from a single sample sequenced in a study of blood T cell repertoires in COVID-19. Repertoires were generated with immunoSEQ multiplex PCR, while TCRdb's copy carries only in-frame clones and drops some. The sample records under 450,000 clones, more than 85% being singletons. Sample: PBMCs or T cells enriched from blood (not recorded which). The receptors derive from a woman aged 25 to 39 who had recovered from COVID-19.

The chain employs TRBV18 and TRBJ1-4; D call uncertain. The CDR3 loop spans 12 amino acids. From germline, CDR1 is KGHSH and CDR2 LQKENI. V lost 3 bases and J 6 bases, leaving 5 bases between the germline ends. The CDR3 loop is CASSPSDEKLFF. The CDR3 DNA is TGTGCCAGCTCACCCAGCGATGAAAAACTGTTTTTT. The full variable domain, with the rest looked up from reference TRBV18 and TRBJ1-4, is NAGVMQNPRHLVRRRGQEARLRCSPMKGHSHVYWYRQLPEEGLKFMVYLQKENIIDESGMPKERFSAEFPKEGPSILRIQQVVRGDSAAYFCASSPSDEKLFFGSGTQLSVL.

This clone was seen a single time. The chain links TRBV7-3 to TRBJ2-3, with D maybe TRBD2 (6 bases). The CDR3 sequence is 14 residues long. Trimming stripped 5 bases from V and 1 base from J, with 10 bases between. Germline CDR1 and CDR2: SGHTA and FQGTGA. DNA for the CDR3: TGTGCCAGCAGCGTTAGCGGAGGCACAGATACGCAGTATTTT. This translates into CASSVSGGTDTQYF.

The chain uses TRBV3-1 (or the pseudogene TRBV3-2) and TRBJ2-7, with D maybe TRBD1 (5 bases). This CDR3 spans 13 amino acids. V was cut by 4 bases and J by 2 bases, with 9 bases left in between. CDR1 and CDR2 from the germline V gene are LGHDT and YNNKEL (reference sequence). The CDR3 protein is CASSRQNTYEQYF. In nucleotides, the CDR3 is TGTGCCAGCAGCCGACAGAATACCTACGAGCAGTACTTC.

The chain uses TRBV7-9 and TRBJ2-7, with a possible D match to TRBD2 (6 bases). V was pared by 4 bases and J by 2 bases, with 12 bases between. Per the germline V gene, CDR1 is SEHNR and CDR2 is FQNEAQ (reference sequence). CDR3 length equals 14 residues. This CDR3 reads CASSSGRGTYEQYF. The CDR3 nucleotides read TGTGCCAGCAGCTCTGGGCGGGGAACCTACGAGCAGTACTTC.

The chain links TRBV6-4 to TRBJ2-7; 8 bases match TRBD1. CDR1 is MRHNA, CDR2 SNTAGT, per germline. The junction had 16 bases not matched to a gene; V was cut back by 4 bases and J by 5 bases. The CDR3 runs 17 residues. The CDR3 loop reads CASSVPDRGGRVHEQYF. The CDR3 coding sequence is TGTGCCAGCAGTGTCCCCGACAGGGGAGGTAGAGTCCACGAGCAGTACTTC.

This clone was observed once. The chain carries TRBV27 and TRBJ2-3; D is perhaps TRBD1 (5 bases). V lost 0 bases, J lost 3 bases, and 16 bases lay in between. The germline CDR1 and CDR2 sequences are MNHEY and SMNVEV (reference sequence). This CDR3 has 17 amino acids. In DNA, the CDR3 is TGTGCCAGCAGTTTATCGCCCAGGGCTGGGAAAACAGATACGCAGTATTTT. Amino acids: CASSLSPRAGKTDTQYF.

This chain joins TRBV19 and TRBJ2-2; 7 nucleotides line up with TRBD1. Trimming removed 5 bases from V and 5 bases from J; junction bases left unmatched: 14. CDR3 length: 17 amino acids. CDR1 LNHDA and CDR2 SQIVND come from the germline V gene (reference sequence). CDR3 nucleotides: TGTGCCAGTAGTTCCCCGGCAGGACAGGATTGGACCGGGGAGCTGTTTTTT. The encoded protein is CASSSPAGQDWTGELFF.

The chain combines TRBV19 with TRBJ2-3; no definite D call. The CDR3 runs 13 residues. The germline gives CDR1 LNHDA, CDR2 SQIVND (reference sequence). V shed 8 bases and J shed 2 bases, with 11 bases lying between them. The DNA of the CDR3 is TGTGCCAGTTCAACAGTTATCACAGATACGCAGTATTTT. This translates into CASSTVITDTQYF.

J is TRBJ2-7 and V is TRBV6-5; the match to TRBD2 covers 7 bases. CDR1 MNHEY and CDR2 SVGAGI come from the germline V gene. Trimming cost V 7 bases and J 6 bases; bases outside gene matches: 9. This CDR3 is built from 13 residues. CDR3: CASMLAGDGEQYF. As DNA, the CDR3 is TGTGCCAGCATGTTGGCGGGGGATGGCGAGCAGTACTTC.

This chain joins TRBV4-1 and TRBJ1-5, with D possibly matching TRBD1 (5 bases). V lost 1 base to trimming and J lost 0 bases, with 13 bases between them. This CDR3 has 17 amino acids. Germline loops: CDR1 MGHRA, CDR2 YSYEKL. The CDR3 DNA sequence: TGCGCCAGCAGCCAAGGACCGGACATGAATAGCAATCAGCCCCAGCATTTT. It codes for CASSQGPDMNSNQPQHF.

The V and J genes are TRBV29-1 and TRBJ2-1, with a possible D match to TRBD1 (5 bases). The CDR3 covers 16 residues. V lost 6 bases and J lost 0, with 18 bases in between. Germline CDR1 SQVTM, CDR2 ANQGSEA. The CDR3 DNA reads as TGCAGCGTAGGAAACGCAGGGCGAAGCTCCTACAATGAGCAGTTCTTC. Its translation: CSVGNAGRSSYNEQFF.

This clone was picked up one time. The chain carries TRBV18 and TRBJ1-2; 7 bases map to TRBD1. Trimming cost V 3 bases and J 5 bases; bases outside gene matches: 6. Germline CDR1 KGHSH, CDR2 LQKENI. The CDR3 length is 14 residues. The CDR3 nucleotides read TGTGCCAGCTCACCCCCGACAGGGTGGTATGGCTACACCTTC. Protein product: CASSPPTGWYGYTF.

This clone was picked up one time. V gene TRBV19 combines with J gene TRBJ1-3; possible D gene TRBD1, 5 bases. In germline, CDR1 is LNHDA, CDR2 SQIVND (reference sequence). This CDR3 has 13 amino acids. V lost 5 bases and J 2 bases, leaving 7 bases between the germline ends. DNA for the CDR3: TGTGCCAGTAGTGGAGGGGCTGGAAACACCATATATTTT. This translates into CASSGGAGNTIYF.

The rearrangement links TRBV3-1 (or the pseudogene TRBV3-2) to TRBJ2-7; D may be TRBD2 (5 bases). V lost 2 bases and J lost 6, with 14 bases in between. The CDR3 is 14 amino acids. Germline V gene data show CDR1 as LGHDT and CDR2 as YNNKEL (reference sequence). This CDR3 is CASSQTGFTLEQYF. The CDR3 coding sequence is TGTGCCAGCAGCCAAACGGGGTTCACCCTCGAGCAGTACTTC.

The J gene is TRBJ2-7, the V gene TRBV27; 7 positions match TRBD1. The CDR3 has 14 residues. CDR1 is MNHEY and CDR2 is SMNVEV in the germline V gene (reference sequence). Losses at the gene ends were 6 bases for V and 3 bases for J; bases not matched to a gene: 8. CDR3 bases: TGTGCCAGCAGATCCACGGGACAGTACTACGAGCAGTACTTC. This translates into CASRSTGQYYEQYF.

This clone has just a few counts. The V call is TRBV10-2, the J call TRBJ1-5; 7 bases map to TRBD1. V lost 10 bases, J lost 6 bases, and 12 bases stayed unmatched. There are 14 residues in the CDR3. Germline lookup yields CDR1 WSHSY and CDR2 SAAADI. The CDR3 sequence: CATGRQGDRQPQHF. CDR3 nucleotide sequence: TGCGCCACGGGCCGACAGGGTGATCGTCAGCCCCAGCATTTT.

The chain employs TRBV3-1 (or the pseudogene TRBV3-2) and TRBJ1-1; 7 bases line up with TRBD1. J was trimmed by 0 bases and V by 4 bases; bases with no gene match: 8. The length of the CDR3 is 16 residues. Germline values: CDR1 LGHDT, CDR2 YNNKEL (reference sequence). The CDR3 sequence: CASSPLGQIMNTEAFF. CDR3 coding DNA: TGTGCCAGCAGCCCCTTGGGACAGATCATGAACACTGAAGCTTTCTTT.

The chain has TRBV14 and TRBJ2-7; 10 bases match TRBD1. With 3 bases clipped from V and 4 bases from J, the junction kept 3 bases outside the gene matches. This CDR3 has 14 residues. The V gene's germline CDR1 is SGHDN and CDR2 FVKESK. CDR3 in DNA: TGTGCCAGCAGCCAGTGGGACAGGGGTTACGAGCAGTACTTC. Amino acid sequence: CASSQWDRGYEQYF. Full variable domain (outside the CDR3, taken from reference TRBV14 and TRBJ2-7): EAGVTQFPSHSVIEKGQTVTLRCDPISGHDNLYWYRRVMGKEIKFLLHFVKESKQDESGMPNNRFLAERTGGTYSTLKVQPAELEDSGVYFCASSQWDRGYEQYFGPGTRLTVT.